Listed below are T cell receptor beta chains from one sample, sequenced in a study of T cells in Graves' hyperthyroidism and ophthalmopathy. Each CDR3 protein gets one entry after TCRdb re-called the multiplex PCR reads with MiXCR. This sample has 550,000 to 800,000 distinct CDR3 sequences; around 15% occur once, and the top ten carry roughly a sixth. The sample was blood. The source is a man between 50 and 59 years old with Graves' hyperthyroidism. The CDR3 runs from the conserved cysteine through the conserved F or W. The order of the fields is D gene, J gene, V gene, clone size, CDR3 DNA, CDR3 protein. D genes are given only for firm matches. Clone size is shown for a subset of rows, as once, few, many or a class of expanded clone.

d_gene: .; j_gene: TRBJ1-1; v_gene: TRBV6-1; abundance: many; CDR3nt: TGTGCCAGCAGTACCGCCTTGGCCAACACTGAAGCTTTCTTT; CDR3aa: CASSTALANTEAFF
d_gene: .; j_gene: TRBJ1-1; v_gene: TRBV6-1; abundance: many; CDR3nt: TGTGCCAGCAGCCAGGGACGTCTGAACACTGAAGCTTTCTTT; CDR3aa: CASSQGRLNTEAFF
d_gene: TRBD2; j_gene: TRBJ2-3; v_gene: TRBV12-5; abundance: few; CDR3nt: TGTGCTAGTGGTTTCGTAGCGGGAGAGGTCCCAGATACGCAGTATTTT; CDR3aa: CASGFVAGEVPDTQYF
d_gene: .; j_gene: TRBJ2-6; v_gene: TRBV24-1; abundance: many; CDR3nt: TGTGCCACCAGTGACCAACAGAGCTCTGGGGCCAACGTCCTGACTTTC; CDR3aa: CATSDQQSSGANVLTF
d_gene: .; j_gene: TRBJ2-1; v_gene: TRBV6-2/TRBV6-3; abundance: .; CDR3nt: TGTGCCAGCACCGGTACTTGGCAGCACAATGAGCAGTTCTTC; CDR3aa: CASTGTWQHNEQFF
d_gene: .; j_gene: TRBJ2-7; v_gene: TRBV20-1; abundance: .; CDR3nt: TGCAGTGCTAGAGATACCGGGGCCTCGGGTTCCTACGAGCAGTACTTC; CDR3aa: CSARDTGASGSYEQYF
d_gene: .; j_gene: TRBJ2-2; v_gene: TRBV13; abundance: many; CDR3nt: TGTGCCAGCGCTCCAAGGGGCGCGAACACCGGGGAGCTGTTTTTT; CDR3aa: CASAPRGANTGELFF
d_gene: .; j_gene: TRBJ2-5; v_gene: TRBV4-1; abundance: few; CDR3nt: TGCGCCAGCAGCCCCCCGGGCAGGGATGAGACCCAGTACTTC; CDR3aa: CASSPPGRDETQYF
d_gene: .; j_gene: TRBJ1-5; v_gene: TRBV27; abundance: .; CDR3nt: TGTGCCAGCGGTTCCTCAGGAAATCAGCCCCAGCATTTT; CDR3aa: CASGSSGNQPQHF
d_gene: TRBD2; j_gene: TRBJ2-7; v_gene: TRBV28; abundance: .; CDR3nt: TGTGCCAGCGAGCGGGGGGGAACCTCCTACGAGAAGTACTTC; CDR3aa: CASERGGTSYEKYF
d_gene: .; j_gene: TRBJ1-3; v_gene: TRBV13; abundance: .; CDR3nt: TGTGCCAGCAGTTCTCCCGGGACGCGAAACACCATATATTTT; CDR3aa: CASSSPGTRNTIYF
d_gene: .; j_gene: TRBJ1-5; v_gene: TRBV12-3/TRBV12-4; abundance: .; CDR3nt: TGTGCCAGCAGTTACAGGGTGTCGGAGAATCAGCCCCAGCATTTT; CDR3aa: CASSYRVSENQPQHF
d_gene: .; j_gene: TRBJ2-5; v_gene: TRBV10-3; abundance: few; CDR3nt: TGTGCCATCAGTGATGTGGGGGGGGCACGAGAGACCCAGTACTTC; CDR3aa: CAISDVGGARETQYF
d_gene: .; j_gene: TRBJ2-1; v_gene: TRBV15; abundance: .; CDR3nt: TGTGCCACCAGCAGAGATTATCCGGACTGGTACAATGAGCAGTTCTTC; CDR3aa: CATSRDYPDWYNEQFF
d_gene: .; j_gene: TRBJ1-2; v_gene: TRBV18; abundance: .; CDR3nt: TGTGCCAGCTCACCACCGAACATCGCCGGTGGCTACACCTTC; CDR3aa: CASSPPNIAGGYTF
d_gene: TRBD2; j_gene: TRBJ2-3; v_gene: TRBV4-2; abundance: .; CDR3nt: TGTGCCAGCAGCCAAGATGGTCCGGGACTAGCGGGAGAGGCAGATACGCAGTATTTT; CDR3aa: CASSQDGPGLAGEADTQYF
d_gene: .; j_gene: TRBJ2-2; v_gene: TRBV6-4; abundance: few; CDR3nt: TGTGCCAGCAGTGACTCGGCGGTCACCGGGGAGCTGTTTTTT; CDR3aa: CASSDSAVTGELFF
d_gene: .; j_gene: TRBJ2-5; v_gene: TRBV14; abundance: .; CDR3nt: TGTGCCACCTCCCTCGGGTGGGAGACCCAGTACTTC; CDR3aa: CATSLGWETQYF
d_gene: TRBD2; j_gene: TRBJ2-7; v_gene: TRBV19; abundance: few; CDR3nt: TGTGCCAGTAGTATAGGGTCAGGCGGGAGTTCCTACGAGCAGTACTTC; CDR3aa: CASSIGSGGSSYEQYF
d_gene: .; j_gene: TRBJ2-2; v_gene: TRBV20-1; abundance: few; CDR3nt: TGCAGTGCTGCGGGGCTACGGGTGGGAGTTACCGGGGAGCTGTTTTTT; CDR3aa: CSAAGLRVGVTGELFF
d_gene: .; j_gene: TRBJ2-5; v_gene: TRBV19; abundance: few; CDR3nt: TGTGCCAGTAGTATTGGTACGTGGGAGACCCAGTACTTC; CDR3aa: CASSIGTWETQYF
d_gene: .; j_gene: TRBJ1-2; v_gene: TRBV19; abundance: many; CDR3nt: TGTGCCAGTAGTACCCAGGCCTATGGCTACACCTTC; CDR3aa: CASSTQAYGYTF
d_gene: .; j_gene: TRBJ1-3; v_gene: TRBV5-1; abundance: many; CDR3nt: TGCGCCAGCAGCGAGGGGGGGTCTTACTCTGGAAACACCATATATTTT; CDR3aa: CASSEGGSYSGNTIYF
d_gene: .; j_gene: TRBJ1-1; v_gene: TRBV10-3; abundance: .; CDR3nt: TGTGCCATCAGTTATGACAAGAACACTGAAGCTTTCTTT; CDR3aa: CAISYDKNTEAFF
d_gene: .; j_gene: TRBJ2-7; v_gene: TRBV28; abundance: many; CDR3nt: TGTGCCAGCAGCCCACCGACCGCGGGGTTGGGCGAGCAGTACTTC; CDR3aa: CASSPPTAGLGEQYF
d_gene: TRBD1; j_gene: TRBJ1-5; v_gene: TRBV30; abundance: many; CDR3nt: TGTGCCTGGAGCCGGACAGGGGGTGAGCCCCAGCATTTT; CDR3aa: CAWSRTGGEPQHF
d_gene: .; j_gene: TRBJ1-2; v_gene: TRBV19; abundance: few; CDR3nt: TGTGCCAGTAGCCATCCTGGGGCCTATGGCTACACCTTC; CDR3aa: CASSHPGAYGYTF
d_gene: .; j_gene: TRBJ1-1; v_gene: TRBV11-2; abundance: many; CDR3nt: TGTGCCAGCAGCTATACAGTAAACACTGAAGCTTTCTTT; CDR3aa: CASSYTVNTEAFF
d_gene: TRBD1; j_gene: TRBJ2-7; v_gene: TRBV6-2/TRBV6-3; abundance: few; CDR3nt: TGTGCCAGCAGTAAAACAGGGGGCCTCTCCTACGAGCAGTACTTC; CDR3aa: CASSKTGGLSYEQYF
d_gene: TRBD2; j_gene: TRBJ2-5; v_gene: TRBV27; abundance: .; CDR3nt: TGTGCCAGCAGTCCGGGACTAGCCCAGAAGACCCAGTACTTC; CDR3aa: CASSPGLAQKTQYF
d_gene: .; j_gene: TRBJ1-5; v_gene: TRBV27; abundance: many; CDR3nt: TGTGCCAGCAGTTCCCGCGAAAATCAGCCCCAGCATTTT; CDR3aa: CASSSRENQPQHF
d_gene: TRBD2; j_gene: TRBJ2-1; v_gene: TRBV28; abundance: few; CDR3nt: TGTGCCAGCAGTATACCGGGACTAGCGGGAGGTATGAGCTCCTACAATGAGCAGTTCTTC; CDR3aa: CASSIPGLAGGMSSYNEQFF
d_gene: TRBD1; j_gene: TRBJ2-3; v_gene: TRBV7-8; abundance: .; CDR3nt: TGTGCCACCACCCCCATACAGGGGGCGGCAGATACGCAGTATTTT; CDR3aa: CATTPIQGAADTQYF
d_gene: TRBD2; j_gene: TRBJ2-3; v_gene: TRBV11-2; abundance: many; CDR3nt: TGTGCCAGCAGCTTATCGTCGGGAGGGTTCACAGATACGCAGTATTTT; CDR3aa: CASSLSSGGFTDTQYF
d_gene: TRBD1; j_gene: TRBJ2-5; v_gene: TRBV28; abundance: many; CDR3nt: TGTGCCAGCAGTTTATGGGGGACAGGCGCAGAGACCCAGTACTTC; CDR3aa: CASSLWGTGAETQYF
d_gene: .; j_gene: TRBJ2-5; v_gene: TRBV3-1; abundance: .; CDR3nt: TGTGCCAGCAGCCAAGATGGGGGGCCCGGAGGGACCCAGTACTTC; CDR3aa: CASSQDGGPGGTQYF
d_gene: TRBD2; j_gene: TRBJ2-1; v_gene: TRBV7-8; abundance: .; CDR3nt: TGTGCCAGCAGCCGGCTAGCGGGGGCAGGTGAGCAGTTCTTC; CDR3aa: CASSRLAGAGEQFF
d_gene: .; j_gene: TRBJ2-1; v_gene: TRBV20-1; abundance: few; CDR3nt: TGCAGTGCTAGAGATGGGAGGAAACACAATGGGCAGTTCTTC; CDR3aa: CSARDGRKHNGQFF
d_gene: TRBD2; j_gene: TRBJ2-7; v_gene: TRBV28; abundance: many; CDR3nt: TGTGCCAGCAGTTTTCGGCTAGCGGGAGTTAATGAGCAGTACTTC; CDR3aa: CASSFRLAGVNEQYF
d_gene: .; j_gene: TRBJ2-2; v_gene: TRBV19; abundance: many; CDR3nt: TGTGCCCTTACGAAGGCCGGGGAGCTGTTTTTT; CDR3aa: CALTKAGELFF
d_gene: TRBD1; j_gene: TRBJ1-1; v_gene: TRBV7-2; abundance: few; CDR3nt: TGTGCCAGCAGCCAGGGGACAGGGGGAAGTGGGACTGAAGCTTTCTTT; CDR3aa: CASSQGTGGSGTEAFF
d_gene: .; j_gene: TRBJ2-4; v_gene: TRBV27; abundance: many; CDR3nt: TGTGCCAGCAGTTCCGTACTAGAGTCCAAAAACATTCAGTACTTC; CDR3aa: CASSSVLESKNIQYF
d_gene: TRBD1; j_gene: TRBJ1-2; v_gene: TRBV4-3; abundance: few; CDR3nt: TGCGCCAGCAGCCAAGGAACCGGGACAGACTATGGCTACACCTTC; CDR3aa: CASSQGTGTDYGYTF
d_gene: .; j_gene: TRBJ2-3; v_gene: TRBV7-9; abundance: few; CDR3nt: TGTGCCAGCAGCCCCCCGGCCCGAGACGCAGATACGCAGTATTTT; CDR3aa: CASSPPARDADTQYF
d_gene: .; j_gene: TRBJ2-2; v_gene: TRBV5-6; abundance: .; CDR3nt: TGTGCCAGCAGTACCGGGACACACATCACCGGGGAGCTGTTTTTT; CDR3aa: CASSTGTHITGELFF
d_gene: TRBD1; j_gene: TRBJ2-5; v_gene: TRBV20-1; abundance: .; CDR3nt: TGCAGTGCTAGAACAATTGACAGGGCGCGAGAGACCCAGTACTTC; CDR3aa: CSARTIDRARETQYF
d_gene: .; j_gene: TRBJ1-6; v_gene: TRBV2; abundance: many; CDR3nt: TGTGCCAGCGAGGGACTTCGATCACCCCTCCACTTT; CDR3aa: CASEGLRSPLHF
d_gene: .; j_gene: TRBJ2-2; v_gene: TRBV24-1; abundance: .; CDR3nt: TGTGCCACCAGTGATCCTGGGGTGAACACCGGGGAGCTGTCTTTT; CDR3aa: CATSDPGVNTGELSF
d_gene: .; j_gene: TRBJ2-7; v_gene: TRBV19; abundance: .; CDR3nt: TGTGCCAGTAGTACAACCGGGACGGCTTCCTACGAGCAGTACTTC; CDR3aa: CASSTTGTASYEQYF
d_gene: TRBD2; j_gene: TRBJ2-7; v_gene: TRBV3-1; abundance: .; CDR3nt: TGTGCCAGCAGCCATAATAGCGGGAGGTTCTACGAGCAGTACTTC; CDR3aa: CASSHNSGRFYEQYF
d_gene: TRBD1; j_gene: TRBJ1-5; v_gene: TRBV2; abundance: few; CDR3nt: TGTGCCAGCAGTGAACGAGGGGGCGCGGGTCAGCCCCAGCATTTT; CDR3aa: CASSERGGAGQPQHF
d_gene: TRBD1; j_gene: TRBJ2-7; v_gene: TRBV5-1; abundance: many; CDR3nt: TGCGCCAGCACCTTTACAGCAGGGGGTCGCTCCTACGAGCAGTACTTC; CDR3aa: CASTFTAGGRSYEQYF
d_gene: .; j_gene: TRBJ1-1; v_gene: TRBV6-2/TRBV6-3; abundance: many; CDR3nt: TGTGCCAGCAGGGGAGCGGGGAACACTGAAGCTTTCTTT; CDR3aa: CASRGAGNTEAFF
d_gene: .; j_gene: TRBJ2-1; v_gene: TRBV4-1; abundance: few; CDR3nt: TGCGCCAGCAGCCGGCCGGGGCAACACAATGAGCAGTTCTTC; CDR3aa: CASSRPGQHNEQFF
d_gene: .; j_gene: TRBJ1-1; v_gene: TRBV5-1; abundance: many; CDR3nt: TGCGCCAGCAGCCCCCACACAGAGAACACTGAAGCTTTCTTT; CDR3aa: CASSPHTENTEAFF
d_gene: .; j_gene: TRBJ2-2; v_gene: TRBV9; abundance: once; CDR3nt: TGTGCCAGCAGCCCCCTGGGCGGGACTCGGGTCACCGGGGAGCTGTTTTTT; CDR3aa: CASSPLGGTRVTGELFF
d_gene: TRBD2; j_gene: TRBJ2-1; v_gene: TRBV12-3/TRBV12-4; abundance: many; CDR3nt: TGTGCCACAAGACTAGCGGGAGGGAATGAGCAGTTCTTC; CDR3aa: CATRLAGGNEQFF